The present T cell receptor beta chain was sequenced within a study of T cell changes during pregnancy in multiple sclerosis. Method: immunoSEQ multiplex PCR; TCRdb's copy keeps in-frame clones and lacks some. The repertoire holds about 60,000 clones, with almost 95% as singletons. CDR1 LNHDA and CDR2 SQIVND come from the germline V gene (reference sequence). V gave up 6 bases and J gave up 0 bases; unmatched junction bases: 4. The CDR3 runs 14 residues. The chain recombines TRBV19 with TRBJ2-7, with 8 bases lining up with TRBD1. The sequencing here drew on peripheral blood, taken in the first trimester of pregnancy. This receptor was obtained from a female donor with multiple sclerosis, enrolled in a pregnancy study. The CDR3 sequence: CASRRQGRSYEQYF. DNA for the CDR3: TGTGCCAGTAGGCGACAGGGGCGCTCCTACGAGCAGTACTTC.